This entry describes one TCR beta chain. The sample comes from a study of T-cell reconstitution after alpha-beta-depleted transplantation in children. Unique molecular identifiers were incorporated into the prepared TCRbeta library. MiXCR, applied by TCRdb to the PCR reads, yields one record per CDR3 protein. The table shows about 270,000 distinct CDR3 sequences, with around 9.6% occurring only once. The receptor was derived from a human donor who donated a stem cell graft to a child with SCID. The input for sequencing was PBMCs from the stem cell graft donor, taken from the stem cell graft.

In DNA form, the CDR3 reads TGTGCCAGCAGCTTAGTGGGGTTGGGAGACGCTGAAGCTTTCTTT. Protein product: CASSLVGLGDAEAFF. The chain joins TRBV7-8 to TRBJ1-1, with D unresolved. V lost 1 base, J lost 6 bases, and 15 bases lay in between. The CDR3 length is 15 residues. CDR1 is SGHVS, CDR2 FQNEAQ, per germline.